Listed below are T cell receptor beta chains from one sample, sequenced in a study of OX40 agonist ivuxolimab in advanced cancers. TCRdb keeps only in-frame clones here, not all; method: immunoSEQ multiplex PCR. Here the sample spans 75,000 to 100,000 clones, around 90% being singletons. The specimen comprised CD4+ or CD8+ T cells sorted from blood, sampled in a trial of the OX40 agonist ivuxolimab. Receptors were obtained from an adult with an advanced solid tumor such as melanoma, head and neck, liver or kidney cancer. Each CDR3 is given with its conserved first and last residue. D genes are given only for firm matches. Clone size is not always given. Where it is, it says once, few, many or a class for expanded clones.

TRBD1 TRBJ2-7 15 TRBV4-1 - TGCGCCAGCAGCCAGGTTGATCAGGGGGAATACGAGCAGTACTTC CASSQVDQGEYEQYF
- TRBJ2-2 14 TRBV27 - TGTGCCAGCAGTGCGGGACCCCCCACCGGGGAGCTGTTTTTT CASSAGPPTGELFF
TRBD2 TRBJ2-2 16 TRBV9 - TGTGCCAGCAGCGTAGTTAGCGGGGGGCCGCATGGGGAGCTGTTTTTT CASSVVSGGPHGELFF
- TRBJ1-2 16 TRBV2 - TGTGCACCCCCCCGGGGGGAAAGGAGCCTAGACTATGGCTACACCTTC CAPPRGERSLDYGYTF
- TRBJ1-1 14 TRBV9 - TGTGCCAGCAGCGTAGGGCAGGCGAACACTGAAGCTTTCTTT CASSVGQANTEAFF
- TRBJ2-2 14 TRBV27 once TGTGCCAGCAGTTTACCCCCGAAGCCCGGGGAGCTGTTTTTT CASSLPPKPGELFF
TRBD1 TRBJ2-7 16 TRBV5-4 - TGTGCCAGCAGAATCCTATCCCGGACAGGGGTCTACGAGCAGTACTTC CASRILSRTGVYEQYF
- TRBJ2-5 12 TRBV6-1 - TGTGCCAGCACCGGGGTCTGGGAGACCCAGTACTTC CASTGVWETQYF
- TRBJ2-5 14 TRBV23-1 - TGCGCCAGCAGTCAAGTCCATAAGGTAGAGACCCAGTACTTC CASSQVHKVETQYF
- TRBJ1-1 11 TRBV19 few TGTGCCAGTAGGGAGAACACTGAAGCTTTCTTT CASRENTEAFF
- TRBJ1-2 16 TRBV4-1 - TGCGCCAGCAGCCAACTCGACATCTCCTCCGGCTATGGCTACACCTTC CASSQLDISSGYGYTF
- TRBJ2-7 15 TRBV6-1 - TGTGCCAGCAGTTTACAGGGAGGAGCCTCCTACGAGCAGTACTTC CASSLQGGASYEQYF
- TRBJ2-7 15 TRBV4-3 - TGCGCCAGCAGCCAAGAGGGGACGGGGCGACAAGAGCAGTACTTC CASSQEGTGRQEQYF
TRBD2 TRBJ2-7 14 TRBV9 - TGTGCCAGCAGCGTAGATCTAGCGGGCTACGAGCAGTACTTC CASSVDLAGYEQYF
TRBD1 TRBJ2-1 13 TRBV27 - TGTGCCAGCAGTTGGACAGGTGACAATGAGCAGTTCTTC CASSWTGDNEQFF
TRBD2 TRBJ2-7 14 TRBV5-4 - TGTGCCAGCAGCTTGTACGGGGGGGCGGACGAGCAGTACTTC CASSLYGGADEQYF
- TRBJ2-1 17 TRBV7-9 - TGTGCCAGCAGCTTAGGTGTTTCTGGGCCCGCCTACAATGAGCAGTTCTTC CASSLGVSGPAYNEQFF
TRBD2 TRBJ2-1 14 TRBV2 - TGTGCCAGCAGTCCCGTAACTAGCGGCAATGAGCAGTTCTTC CASSPVTSGNEQFF
- TRBJ2-3 13 TRBV15 - TGTGCCACCAACAACAGGGAGGAAGATACGCAGTATTTT CATNNREEDTQYF
TRBD1 TRBJ2-7 15 TRBV7-9 - TGTGCCAGCAGCCCCGGACAGGGGGCTTCCTACGAGCAGTACTTC CASSPGQGASYEQYF
- TRBJ2-4 17 TRBV2 - TGTGCCAGCAGGGGTTCGGAAGGGCCTTGGCCCAAAAACATTCAGTACTTC CASRGSEGPWPKNIQYF
- TRBJ2-7 13 TRBV5-5 once TGTGCCAGCAGCCTACGGGTAGCGCACGAGCAGTACTTC CASSLRVAHEQYF
TRBD1 TRBJ1-5 14 TRBV6-5 - TGTGCCAGCAGTTCCGACAGGGCAAATCAGCCCCAGCATTTT CASSSDRANQPQHF